The 3 T cell receptor beta chains below all came from one sample that was sequenced in a study of T cells in tumors after PD-1 blockade. Only in-frame clones appear in the TCRdb table, and some are missing; sequencing was by immunoSEQ multiplex PCR. The data show roughly 48,000 clones, around 85% seen once. Sequencing was performed on PBMCs, taken before anti-PD-1 treatment. The receptors were gathered from a human donor with basal cell carcinoma.

This chain uses TRBV12-3 or TRBV12-4 with TRBJ1-2, with D unresolved. The CDR3 is 13 residues long. Trimming removed 3 bases at V and 8 bases at J, with 13 bases between. Here the CDR3 DNA reads TGTGCCAGCAGTTTCACCGGCTCCCGAGGCTACACCTTC. This translates into CASSFTGSRGYTF.

The rearrangement joins TRBV7-9 to TRBJ1-2, with D possibly TRBD1 on 6 matching bases. The CDR3 contains 14 residues. The V and J ends lost 7 bases and 2 bases respectively, with 14 bases between them. CDR1 and CDR2 from the germline V gene are SEHNR and FQNEAQ (reference sequence). Here the CDR3 DNA reads TGTGCCAGCACCCGCAGGGGCGTCAACTATGGCTACACCTTC. Protein product: CASTRRGVNYGYTF.

The rearrangement uses TRBV2 and TRBJ2-5; the D is unclear. This CDR3 comprises 12 residues. The germline V gene has CDR1 SNHLY and CDR2 FYNNEI. V lost 11 bases to trimming and J lost 5 bases, with 15 bases between them. As DNA, the CDR3 is TGTGCCCGCAAAACCCTCGGGGAGACCCAGTACTTC. Protein product: CARKTLGETQYF.